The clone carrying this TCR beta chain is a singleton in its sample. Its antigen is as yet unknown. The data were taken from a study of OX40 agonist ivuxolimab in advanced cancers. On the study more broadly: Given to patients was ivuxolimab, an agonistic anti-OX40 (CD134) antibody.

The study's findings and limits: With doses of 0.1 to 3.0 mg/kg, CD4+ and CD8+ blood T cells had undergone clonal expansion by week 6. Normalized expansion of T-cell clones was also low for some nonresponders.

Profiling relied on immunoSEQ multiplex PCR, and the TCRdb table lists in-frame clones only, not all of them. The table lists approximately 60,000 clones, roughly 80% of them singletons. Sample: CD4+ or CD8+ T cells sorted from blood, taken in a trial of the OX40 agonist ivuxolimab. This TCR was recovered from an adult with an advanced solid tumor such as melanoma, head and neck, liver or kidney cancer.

The CDR3 region has the DNA TGTGCCAGCAGCTTCCGGAGACAGGGAGTTAATGGCTACACCTTC. It codes for CASSFRRQGVNGYTF. The chain carries TRBV9 and TRBJ1-2, with TRBD1 matching over 7 bases. CDR1 is SGDLS, CDR2 YYNGEE, per germline. The CDR3 is made up of 15 amino acids. V was pared by 4 bases and J by 6 bases, with 12 bases of the junction left unmatched.